The source of this TCR beta chain is a study of long-term antiretroviral therapy in people with HIV. Notes on the study in general: The clones with expansion before ART were dominant in the repertoire at all time points.

Note on this clone: Its antigen is not identified.

Trimming stripped 3 bases from V and 3 bases from J, with 9 bases between. The CDR3 spans 13 residues. CDR1 is SGHTA and CDR2 is FQGNSA in the germline V gene. The assay used was immunoSEQ (version v3.0), run at survey level. Clones were sequenced by immunoSEQ multiplex PCR, and TCRdb holds only the in-frame ones, with some missing. The data show about 42,000 clones, 86% seen once. The chain carries TRBV7-2 and TRBJ2-7; the D is unclear. This TCR was sampled from a woman aged 50 to 65 with HIV. The sequencing used unsorted PBMCs, collected 0.1 years before starting antiretroviral therapy. CDR3 nucleotide sequence: TGTGCCAGCAGCTTCCCGCAAAGCTACGAGCAGTACTTC. Translated, it gives CASSFPQSYEQYF.